This paragraph covers one T cell receptor beta chain sequence. The antigen is unknown. The entirety of the isolated RNA underwent reverse transcription, so expressed TCRB transcripts were sequenced. Method: immunoSEQ multiplex PCR; TCRdb's copy keeps in-frame clones and lacks some. The data hold hundreds of thousands of clones, with roughly 12% observed a single time. The record originates from a study of beta chain features in type 1 diabetes. Trimming removed 2 bases at V and 0 bases at J, with 14 bases between. CDR1 and CDR2 from the germline V gene are SGHRS and YFSETQ. This CDR3 spans 16 amino acids. Study results and caveats: Within each of all four CD4+ subsets, Type 1 diabetes patients had TCRB CDR3s that were moderately but significantly shorter.

Sequencing was carried out using naive CD4+ T cells from blood. The J gene is TRBJ1-1, the V gene TRBV5-1; D unresolved. The source is a man aged 18 to 35 with type 1 diabetes. CDR3 sequence: CASSFNPDAVNTEAFF. In nucleotides, the CDR3 is TGCGCCAGCAGCTTTAATCCGGACGCCGTGAACACTGAAGCTTTCTTT.